The 11 T cell receptor beta chains presented below share a single source sample, sequenced in a study of T-cell memory formation after mild COVID-19 (dated by TCRdb to the early 2020s). Preparation of the library involved 5' RACE. Data came from an Illumina NovaSeq 6000. The raw public reads went through TCRdb reprocessing: fastp at Q25, MiXCR clone calling, in-frame beta chains kept. For every CDR3 protein sequence, its rows merge into one entry that carries the most common genes and DNA. This sample is represented by about 320,000 distinct CDR3 sequences; roughly an eighth of them were singletons. In total, the top ten clones hold approximately 22% of the sample. Input material: PBMCs or a T cell subset sorted from them (not recorded which). These receptors came from a man in his late teens or twenties who had mild COVID-19 (a few samples of this study predate the infection). The sample titles of this study are shuffled in the database, so cell type and time point are left out; the donor was told from shared clones.

This clonotype was observed a handful of times. V is TRBV20-1 and J is TRBJ1-1; D remains ambiguous. Germline lookup yields CDR1 DFQATT and CDR2 SNEGSKA (reference sequence). The V and J ends lost 3 bases and 5 bases respectively, with 4 bases between them. The CDR3 totals 10 residues. CDR3 DNA: TGCAGTGCTAGGCGGACTGAAGCTTTCTTT. Its protein product is CSARRTEAFF.

CDR3 loop: CASSFRGVGNYGYTF. The CDR3 DNA sequence: TGTGCCAGCAGTTTCCGAGGGGTAGGGAACTATGGCTACACCTTC. The chain couples TRBV27 to TRBJ1-2; a possible D gene is TRBD1 (5 bases). The CDR3 is 15 residues long. V dropped 3 bases and J dropped 2 bases, with 13 bases sitting between them. Germline V gene sequence: CDR1 MNHEY, CDR2 SMNVEV (reference sequence).

There are a few counts of this clonotype. The chain recombines TRBV29-1 with TRBJ1-2; D remains unclear. The CDR3 length is 12 residues. The germline V and J ends were trimmed by 0 bases and 10 bases, with 12 bases remaining between them. The V gene's germline CDR1 is SQVTM and CDR2 ANQGSEA. The DNA for the CDR3 is TGCAGCGTTGAAGATCCATATCGTGACTACACCTTC. It codes for CSVEDPYRDYTF.

This clonotype appeared a few times. This chain links TRBV20-1 with TRBJ1-1, with a weak D call TRBD1 (5 bases). The ends were cut back, 1 base at V and 1 base at J, with 10 bases in the middle. This CDR3 is 14 amino acids long. Germline assignment: CDR1 DFQATT and CDR2 SNEGSKA (reference sequence). The CDR3 bases are TGCAGTGCTAGAGGGGGGGTTGGGAACACTGAAGCTTTCTTT. Translation: CSARGGVGNTEAFF.

Many counts were recorded for this clonotype. This rearrangement joins TRBV29-1 to TRBJ2-3, with unresolved D. V lost 3 bases to trimming and J lost 6 bases, with 7 bases between them. Per germline, CDR1 SQVTM and CDR2 ANQGSEA. The CDR3 is made up of 11 amino acids. The CDR3: CSVDPADTQYF. In DNA form, the CDR3 reads TGCAGCGTTGACCCGGCCGATACGCAGTATTTT.

The chain uses TRBV5-1 and TRBJ2-4, with 11 bases matching TRBD2. CDR3 length equals 14 residues. V trimming: 4 bases; J trimming: 8 bases; junction bases outside the gene matches: 5. Germline CDR1 SGHRS, CDR2 YFSETQ. In DNA form, the CDR3 reads TGCGCCAGCAGCCTTAGCGGGGGGGCCCACATTCAGTACTTC. This encodes CASSLSGGAHIQYF.

This CDR3 reads CASSQGWAGGETQYF. DNA of the CDR3: TGCGCCAGCAGCCAAGGTTGGGCCGGCGGAGAGACCCAGTACTTC. V usage is TRBV4-1 and J usage is TRBJ2-5; unclear D gene. The CDR3 runs to 15 residues. V shed 1 base and J shed 4 bases, with 13 bases lying between them. Germline V gene data show CDR1 as MGHRA and CDR2 as YSYEKL.

This clonotype has a handful of counts. The chain recombines TRBV11-2 with TRBJ1-6, with D tentatively TRBD1 (6 bases). The V gene lost 0 bases and the J gene lost 12 bases, with 9 bases spanning the gap. From germline, CDR1 is SGHAT and CDR2 FQNNGV. The CDR3 length is 13 residues. CDR3 residues: CASSLDPGVPLHF. CDR3 bases: TGTGCCAGCAGCTTAGATCCAGGGGTACCCCTCCACTTT.

The chain is built from TRBV6-2 or TRBV6-3 and TRBJ1-2, with 9 bases lining up with TRBD1. The CDR3 runs to 15 residues. With V trimmed by 6 bases and J by 1 base, 6 bases remained unmatched. Germline V gives CDR1 MNHEY, CDR2 SVGEGT. CDR3 bases: TGTGCCAGCAGCGCGACAGGGGGAATTAACTATGGCTACACCTTC. This codes for CASSATGGINYGYTF.

The V and J genes are TRBV18 and TRBJ2-1, with no clear D. Germline loops: CDR1 KGHSH, CDR2 LQKENI. Trimming cost V 3 bases and J 6 bases, with 15 bases left between them. The CDR3 sequence is 15 residues long. The CDR3, as DNA: TGTGCCAGCTCACCTCCCGAAGGGCCAGGCAATGAGCAGTTCTTC. Its translation: CASSPPEGPGNEQFF. The full variable domain, in which reference TRBV18 and TRBJ2-1 provide the parts outside the CDR3, is NAGVMQNPRHLVRRRGQEARLRCSPMKGHSHVYWYRQLPEEGLKFMVYLQKENIIDESGMPKERFSAEFPKEGPSILRIQQVVRGDSAAYFCASSPPEGPGNEQFFGPGTRLTVL.

Only a few counts were recorded for this clonotype. The chain recombines TRBV19 with TRBJ2-2; no clear D. Trimming removed 5 bases from V and 6 bases from J, with 7 bases in between. This CDR3 is built from 12 residues. Per the germline V gene, CDR1 is LNHDA and CDR2 is SQIVND (reference sequence). CDR3: CASSGLPGELFF. CDR3 bases: TGTGCCAGTAGTGGCCTCCCCGGGGAGCTGTTTTTT.